What follows describes a single TCR beta chain. The sample originates from a study of PD-L1 blockade in urothelial cancer. Across the whole study: Patients, treated from 2014 onward, received atezolizumab 1,200 mg intravenously every 3 weeks. Most patients, about 85% of the roughly 30, were males with bladder-origin cancer.

V dropped 5 bases and J dropped 3 bases, with 10 bases sitting between them. Germline values: CDR1 GTSNPN, CDR2 SVGIG (reference sequence). This CDR3 is built from 12 residues. The table came from immunoSEQ multiplex PCR; TCRdb's copy has only in-frame clones and leaves some out. The profile shows 50,000 to 60,000 clones, 84% of them singletons. The chain employs TRBV30 and TRBJ2-5, with D maybe TRBD1 (6 bases). Sample: PBMCs, taken around atezolizumab (anti-PD-L1) treatment. The receptor was isolated from a man aged 35-49 years with urothelial cancer. This CDR3 is CAWRDTKETQYF. For the CDR3, the DNA is TGTGCCTGGCGGGACACTAAAGAGACCCAGTACTTC.